One sample yielded the 32 T cell receptor beta chains listed below, sequenced in a study of spatial heterogeneity in lung cancer. TCRdb ran MiXCR on the 5' RACE reads and lists one entry per CDR3 protein. This table holds some 83,000 distinct CDR3 sequences, 8% found once. The time point is: sample taken at primary tumor resection. The sequencing here drew on PBMCs, taken at surgery. These TCRs come from a male donor with early-stage non-small cell lung cancer.

This clonotype was detected ten times or more. This chain joins TRBV20-1 and TRBJ2-7; D gene unclear. The CDR3 contains 12 residues. Trimming removed 0 bases at V and 4 bases at J, with 7 bases between. The germline gives CDR1 DFQATT, CDR2 SNEGSKA (reference sequence). CDR3 sequence reads: CSAREGSYEQYF. The CDR3 bases are TGCAGTGCTAGAGAGGGCAGTTACGAGCAGTACTTC.

J is TRBJ2-7 and V is TRBV11-2, with 7 bases matching TRBD2. V lost 5 bases and J lost 5; bases outside the gene matches: 9. Germline CDR1 reads SGHAT; CDR2 reads FQNNGV. This CDR3 has 14 residues. The CDR3 here is CASSPPAGPNEQYF. The CDR3, as DNA: TGTGCCAGCAGCCCCCCAGCGGGACCGAACGAGCAGTACTTC.

This chain connects TRBV9 to TRBJ2-7; 7 bases fit TRBD1. In germline, CDR1 is SGDLS, CDR2 YYNGEE. J lost 7 bases, V lost 3 bases, and 7 bases had no gene match. CDR3 length equals 13 residues. In nucleotides, the CDR3 is TGTGCCAGCAGCGACAAGAACAGGGGAGAGCAGTACTTC. Protein sequence: CASSDKNRGEQYF.

This chain uses TRBV30 with TRBJ2-7; D is possibly TRBD2 (5 bases). From germline, CDR1 is GTSNPN and CDR2 SVGIG (reference sequence). This CDR3 contains 13 residues. V was pared by 5 bases and J by 0 bases, with 11 bases between. CDR3 region: CAWDESGSYEQYF. CDR3 nucleotides: TGTGCCTGGGACGAAAGCGGCTCCTACGAGCAGTACTTC.

This clonotype appeared a few times. The V call is TRBV12-3 or TRBV12-4, the J call TRBJ1-6, with D possibly being TRBD1 (5 bases). Trimming pared 7 bases from V and 8 bases from J, leaving 15 bases between. This CDR3 has 14 amino acids. CDR3 protein: CASKRGALDSPLHF. The CDR3 DNA follows: TGTGCCAGCAAACGAGGGGCGTTGGATTCACCCCTCCACTTT.

Only a few counts were recorded for this clonotype. The chain is built from TRBV11-3 and TRBJ2-1, with 7 bases fitting TRBD1. Germline trimming cut 3 bases from V and 6 bases from J; bases unmatched to any gene: 11. The CDR3 is made up of 16 amino acids. The germline CDR1 and CDR2 sequences are SGHNT and YENEEA. The CDR3 region has the DNA TGTGCCAGCAGCTTGCCAGGGGGATTGCCGGGCAATGAGCAGTTCTTC. This translates into CASSLPGGLPGNEQFF. Variable domain in full (rest from reference TRBV11-3 and TRBJ2-1): EAGVVQSPRYKIIEKKQPVAFWCNPISGHNTLYWYLQNLGQGPELLIRYENEEAVDDSQLPKDRFSAERLKGVDSTLKIQPAELGDSAVYLCASSLPGGLPGNEQFFGPGTRLTVL.

This clonotype was counted many times. This rearrangement joins TRBV29-1 to TRBJ2-1; D unclear. The CDR3 sequence is 14 residues long. CDR1 SQVTM and CDR2 ANQGSEA come from the germline V gene. The V gene lost 0 bases and the J gene lost 2 bases, with 8 bases spanning the gap. CDR3 nucleotide sequence: TGCAGCGTTGAAGATCTCGGACCCTACAATGAGCAGTTCTTC. This codes for CSVEDLGPYNEQFF.

On this clonotype itself: Possible read error: a much larger clone is one base away. The CDR3 does not close with the conserved phenylalanine or tryptophan, likely indicating a read error. The CDR3 loop reads CASRQGTNTEAFS. The CDR3 DNA reads as TGCGCCAGCCGGCAGGGGACGAACACTGAAGCTTTCTCT. The chain has TRBV5-1 and TRBJ1-1; D is perhaps TRBD1 (6 bases). CDR3 length: 13 residues. Between the trimmed V and J ends, which lost 7 bases and 1 base, there was a span of 11 bases. CDR1 and CDR2 (germline): SGHRS, YFSETQ.

The chain uses TRBV7-9 and TRBJ1-2; no reliable D call. V was cut by 7 bases and J by 6 bases, with 18 bases left in between. The CDR3 runs 14 residues. Per germline, CDR1 SEHNR and CDR2 FQNEAQ (reference sequence). The CDR3 region is CASTPQASHNGYTF. Here the CDR3 DNA reads TGTGCCAGCACACCCCAAGCGTCTCACAATGGCTACACCTTC.

This clonotype was recorded at least ten times. V usage is TRBV12-3 or TRBV12-4 and J usage is TRBJ1-5; 9 bases are a match to TRBD1. The V and J ends lost 2 bases and 7 bases, in that order; junction bases with no gene match: 6. This CDR3 comprises 15 residues. In DNA form, the CDR3 reads TGTGCCAGCAGTTTAACAGGGGGCGCAGGACAGCCCCAGCATTTT. This sequence encodes CASSLTGGAGQPQHF.

The gene calls are TRBV7-9 and TRBJ2-1; 7 bases match TRBD1. V shed 6 bases and J 3 bases; nucleotides not matched to a gene: 8. The V gene's germline CDR1 is SEHNR and CDR2 FQNEAQ (reference sequence). The CDR3 length is 15 residues. For the CDR3, the DNA is TGTGCCAGCAGATCACCGGGACAGATCTACAATGAGCAGTTCTTC. Its translation: CASRSPGQIYNEQFF.

This clonotype appeared many times. The chain links TRBV20-1 to TRBJ2-7, with TRBD2 matching over 8 bases. The CDR3 sequence is 12 residues long. Unmatched junction bases numbered 6, after V lost 5 bases and J lost 6 bases. Germline V gives CDR1 DFQATT, CDR2 SNEGSKA (reference sequence). DNA for the CDR3: TGCAGTGCTCGAGCGGGAGTGAGCGAGCAGTACTTC. Translating gives CSARAGVSEQYF.

This clonotype has at least ten counts. V usage is TRBV9 and J usage is TRBJ2-3; weak D call: TRBD2 (5 bases). CDR1 is SGDLS and CDR2 is YYNGEE in the germline V gene. CDR3 size: 16 residues. V lost 1 base and J lost 4, with 16 bases in between. The CDR3: CASSVYSDPSADTQYF. The CDR3 nucleotides are TGTGCCAGCAGCGTATATAGCGACCCAAGCGCAGATACGCAGTATTTT.

This clonotype was recorded at least ten times. The rearrangement links TRBV20-1 to TRBJ1-1; D is ambiguous. The CDR3 loop spans 13 amino acids. Germline values: CDR1 DFQATT, CDR2 SNEGSKA (reference sequence). V was shortened by 3 bases and J by 2 bases, with 10 bases between the two germline ends. The CDR3 loop reads CSARNRVNTEAFF. CDR3 coding DNA: TGCAGTGCTAGGAACAGAGTAAACACTGAAGCTTTCTTT.

This clonotype has ten or more counts. This chain links TRBV27 with TRBJ2-1; D not certain. The CDR3 runs to 15 residues. V lost 3 bases and J lost 0, with 9 bases in between. The V gene's germline CDR1 is MNHEY and CDR2 SMNVEV (reference sequence). The CDR3 region has the DNA TGTGCCAGCAGTTTCTCAATAAGCTCCTACAATGAGCAGTTCTTC. Translated, it gives CASSFSISSYNEQFF.

This clonotype was counted at least ten times. J is TRBJ1-1 and V is TRBV20-1, with D uncertain. Trimming removed 5 bases from V and 1 base from J, with 11 bases in between. Germline V gene sequence: CDR1 DFQATT, CDR2 SNEGSKA (reference sequence). The CDR3 covers 13 residues. Written as DNA, the CDR3 is TGCAGTGCTTTTATGGGTAGGAACACTGAAGCTTTCTTT. Translating gives CSAFMGRNTEAFF.

This clonotype was observed at least ten times. The chain is built from TRBV6-5 and TRBJ2-3; D uncertain. The CDR3 is 18 residues long. Germline CDR1 is MNHEY and CDR2 is SVGAGI. V was pared by 8 bases and J by 1 base, with 25 bases between. CDR3 in amino acids: CASHPSDLSEICTDTQYF. Written as DNA, the CDR3 is TGTGCCAGCCACCCCTCGGACCTTTCCGAGATATGCACAGATACGCAGTATTTT.

This clonotype was observed at least ten times. The chain links TRBV12-3 or TRBV12-4 to TRBJ1-2, with D possibly TRBD1 on 6 matching bases. This CDR3 is 13 amino acids long. V lost 0 bases to trimming and J lost 8 bases, with 10 bases between them. The CDR3 protein is CASSLAQGGGYTF. For the CDR3, the DNA is TGTGCCAGCAGTTTAGCACAGGGTGGCGGCTACACCTTC.

The chain joins TRBV5-1 to TRBJ2-1; tentatively, D is TRBD2 (5 bases). Germline assignment: CDR1 SGHRS and CDR2 YFSETQ. Trimming removed 4 bases from V and 1 base from J, with 15 bases in between. The CDR3 spans 16 residues. The CDR3 DNA reads as TGCGCCAGCAGCGATTCTAGCCTGGGGTCCTACAATGAGCAGTTCTTC. Encoded protein: CASSDSSLGSYNEQFF.

The V and J genes are TRBV27 and TRBJ2-7; unclear D gene. The CDR3 has 14 amino acids. Germline assignment: CDR1 MNHEY and CDR2 SMNVEV (reference sequence). The V end was cut by 10 bases, the J end by 5 bases, with 21 bases between. The CDR3 spells CANLVLWQDHEQYF. The CDR3, as DNA: TGTGCCAACCTCGTTTTGTGGCAGGACCACGAGCAGTACTTC.

Concerning this clonotype: This sequence may be a read error, since a much larger clone differs from it by one base. The chain employs TRBV6-6 and TRBJ1-6; D is perhaps TRBD1 (5 bases). This CDR3 has 16 residues. Looked up from germline, CDR1 is MNHNY and CDR2 is SVGAGI (reference sequence). CDR3 amino acids: CAGSSQDGAEDSPLHF. In DNA, the CDR3 is TGTGCCGGCAGTTCTCAGGACGGGGCTGAGGACTCACCCCTCCACTTT.

Many counts were recorded for this clonotype. The genes are TRBV10-3 and TRBJ2-4, with D perhaps given as TRBD1 or TRBD2 (5 bases each). This CDR3 has 15 amino acids. Germline V gene data show CDR1 as ENHRY and CDR2 as SYGVKD. Trimming stripped 2 bases from V and 10 bases from J, with 18 bases between. The chain's CDR3 is CAISEGTGTSWIQYF. CDR3 nucleotides: TGTGCCATCAGTGAGGGAACCGGGACCTCGTGGATTCAGTACTTC.

V usage is TRBV7-6 and J usage is TRBJ2-7; D remains unclear. V was pared by 5 bases and J by 0 bases, with 11 bases between. The CDR3 has 14 residues. Germline lookup yields CDR1 SGHVS and CDR2 FNYEAQ. The CDR3 spells CASSPNPSSYEQYF. CDR3 in DNA: TGTGCCAGCAGCCCCAATCCATCCTCCTACGAGCAGTACTTC.

This clonotype was seen at least ten times. J is TRBJ1-1 and V is TRBV10-3; D call uncertain. There are 14 residues in the CDR3. Between the trimmed V and J ends, which lost 8 bases and 2 bases, there was a span of 15 bases. Germline lookup yields CDR1 ENHRY and CDR2 SYGVKD. CDR3 residues: CAIDEGGSNTEAFF. DNA of the CDR3: TGTGCCATCGACGAGGGTGGAAGTAACACTGAAGCTTTCTTT.

The sample holds many counts of this clonotype. The chain carries TRBV7-3 and TRBJ1-5, with TRBD1 matching over 7 bases. The V gene end was trimmed by 2 bases and the J gene end by 4 bases; junction bases not matched to a gene: 5. The length of the CDR3 is 15 residues. Per germline, CDR1 SGHTA and CDR2 FQGTGA. CDR3 nucleotides: TGTGCCAGCAGCTTATCCGGGACAGATAATCAGCCCCAGCATTTT. Translation: CASSLSGTDNQPQHF. The variable domain in full, with the rest retrieved from reference TRBV7-3 and TRBJ1-5, is GAGVSQTPSNKVTEKGKYVELRCDPISGHTALYWYRQSLGQGPEFLIYFQGTGAADDSGLPNDRFFAVRPEGSVSTLKIQRTERGDSAVYLCASSLSGTDNQPQHFGDGTRLSIL.

This clonotype occurred a few times. V is TRBV7-2 and J is TRBJ2-3, with 9 bases aligning to TRBD2. Germline V lookup: CDR1 SGHTA, CDR2 FQGNSA. This CDR3 is built from 15 residues. With V trimmed by 5 bases and J by 7 bases, 10 bases remained unmatched. The CDR3 nucleotides read TGTGCCAGCAGCGCCACTAGCGGGCGTCAGAATACGCAGTATTTT. Its protein is CASSATSGRQNTQYF.

The chain links TRBV19 to TRBJ2-4, with D possibly being TRBD2 (6 bases). The CDR3 runs 15 residues. V lost 4 bases and J lost 9, with 19 bases in between. In germline, CDR1 is LNHDA, CDR2 SQIVND (reference sequence). This CDR3 reads CASSKLLSGRIIQYF. The CDR3 nucleotides are TGTGCCAGTAGTAAGCTGCTGAGTGGGAGGATCATTCAGTACTTC.

This clonotype was detected only a few times. CDR3 nucleotide sequence: TGTGCCTTTAACCGGGATTTGAACACCGGGGAGCTGTTTTTT. As protein: CAFNRDLNTGELFF. The chain is built from TRBV30 and TRBJ2-2, with D possibly being TRBD2 (5 bases). Germline-derived CDR1 and CDR2 are GTSNPN and SVGIG (reference sequence). This CDR3 comprises 14 residues. V shed 7 bases and J shed 1 base, with 13 bases lying between them.

In its sample, this clonotype was seen a few times. The J gene is TRBJ1-6, the V gene TRBV20-1; D may be TRBD1 (5 bases). Between the trimmed V and J ends, which lost 2 bases and 7 bases, there was a span of 21 bases. The germline V gene encodes CDR1 DFQATT and CDR2 SNEGSKA (reference sequence). The CDR3 sequence is 17 residues long. The CDR3 bases are TGCAGTGCTAGACAGGGAACGAACCCCGGGACGAATTCACCCCTCCACTTT. Residues: CSARQGTNPGTNSPLHF.

This clonotype came up many times. The J gene is TRBJ1-3, the V gene TRBV4-1; unclear D gene. V was pared by 5 bases and J by 4 bases, with 9 bases between. Germline values: CDR1 MGHRA, CDR2 YSYEKL. The CDR3 loop spans 13 amino acids. This chain's CDR3 is CASSAASGNTIYF. In DNA form, the CDR3 reads TGCGCCAGCAGCGCCGCCTCGGGAAACACCATATATTTT.

This clonotype was observed many times. The rearrangement links TRBV27 to TRBJ1-2; possible D gene TRBD1, 5 bases. The CDR3 runs 14 residues. The germline V and J ends were trimmed by 3 bases and 5 bases, with 13 bases remaining between them. Germline CDR1 is MNHEY and CDR2 is SMNVEV (reference sequence). The CDR3 nucleotides read TGTGCCAGCAGTTTTACCCGACAGACATATGGCTACACCTTC. Encoded protein: CASSFTRQTYGYTF.

A remark on this clonotype: A read error may be the cause here, since a much bigger clone is one base away. The rearrangement uses TRBV2 and TRBJ1-6; D gene uncertain. The CDR3 sequence is 13 residues long. V was clipped by 8 bases and J by 9 bases, with 14 bases between them. Germline CDR1 reads SNHLY; CDR2 reads FYNNEI. The CDR3 is CASFRSIASPLHF. The CDR3 coding sequence is TGTGCCAGCTTTCGCAGTATTGCTTCACCCCTCCACTTT.